Listed below are T cell receptor beta chains from one sample, sequenced in a study of blood T cell repertoires in COVID-19. TCRdb keeps only in-frame clones here, not all; method: immunoSEQ multiplex PCR. Of some 180,000 clones in the sample, more than 75% were seen once. Sequencing was performed on peripheral blood. The receptor set was obtained from a woman aged 45-65 years with active or convalescent COVID-19. Both conserved end residues are part of each CDR3. Each record gives: J gene, D gene, clone size, V gene, CDR3 DNA, CDR3 protein. D genes are given only for firm matches. Only some rows state a clone size, as once, few, many or a class for expanded clones.

J gene: TRBJ2-1
D gene: -
clone size: -
V gene: TRBV30
CDR3 DNA: TGTGCCTGGAGTGTACAGGCGGGGGCTTACAATGAGCAGTTCTTC
CDR3 protein: CAWSVQAGAYNEQFF

J gene: TRBJ1-2
D gene: TRBD1
clone size: many
V gene: TRBV4-3
CDR3 DNA: TGCGCCAGCAGCTCGGACAGGGGCTATGGCTACACCTTC
CDR3 protein: CASSSDRGYGYTF

J gene: TRBJ2-7
D gene: TRBD2
clone size: -
V gene: TRBV12-3/TRBV12-4
CDR3 DNA: TGTGCCAGCAGTTTGGTAGGTGGGACTAGTCAGTACTTC
CDR3 protein: CASSLVGGTSQYF

J gene: TRBJ1-2
D gene: -
clone size: -
V gene: TRBV6-5
CDR3 DNA: TGTGCCAGCAGCCGGGGAGGAGATGGCTACACCTTC
CDR3 protein: CASSRGGDGYTF

J gene: TRBJ1-2
D gene: -
clone size: -
V gene: TRBV2
CDR3 DNA: TGTGCCAGCAGTAAGGGGAACTATGGCTACACCTTC
CDR3 protein: CASSKGNYGYTF

J gene: TRBJ1-5
D gene: -
clone size: -
V gene: TRBV5-1
CDR3 DNA: TGCGCCAGCAGCCCGGGGGGTAGCAATCAGCCCCAGCATTTT
CDR3 protein: CASSPGGSNQPQHF

J gene: TRBJ1-1
D gene: -
clone size: few
V gene: TRBV28
CDR3 DNA: TGTGCCAGCAGTCCGGGTACTTCCCAGAACACTGAAGCTTTCTTT
CDR3 protein: CASSPGTSQNTEAFF

J gene: TRBJ2-5
D gene: TRBD2
clone size: -
V gene: TRBV7-2
CDR3 DNA: TGTGCCAGCAGCCTTAGCGGGGGCCCTGGAGAGACCCAGTACTTC
CDR3 protein: CASSLSGGPGETQYF

J gene: TRBJ1-5
D gene: TRBD1
clone size: -
V gene: TRBV19
CDR3 DNA: TGTGCCAGCGTGGGACAGCAAAATCAGCCCCAGCATTTT
CDR3 protein: CASVGQQNQPQHF

J gene: TRBJ1-3
D gene: -
clone size: -
V gene: TRBV7-9
CDR3 DNA: TGTGCCAGCAGCTTATCAAGGAGGCTTTCTGGAAACACCATATATTTT
CDR3 protein: CASSLSRRLSGNTIYF

J gene: TRBJ2-1
D gene: TRBD2
clone size: -
V gene: TRBV6-4
CDR3 DNA: TGTGCCAGCAGGGAGCGGGGGGGCTCCTACAATGAGCAGTTCTTC
CDR3 protein: CASRERGGSYNEQFF

J gene: TRBJ2-3
D gene: -
clone size: -
V gene: TRBV11-3
CDR3 DNA: TGTGCCAGCAGCTCGGGACTTTTCACAGATACGCAGTATTTT
CDR3 protein: CASSSGLFTDTQYF

J gene: TRBJ1-5
D gene: -
clone size: -
V gene: TRBV7-8
CDR3 DNA: TGTGCCAGCAGCCGAGGAAACATCAATCAGCCCCAGCATTTT
CDR3 protein: CASSRGNINQPQHF

J gene: TRBJ2-2
D gene: TRBD1
clone size: -
V gene: TRBV10-1
CDR3 DNA: TGCGCCAGCAGTGGGGGACAGGGGAACCCGAACACCGGGGAGCTGTTTTTT
CDR3 protein: CASSGGQGNPNTGELFF

J gene: TRBJ1-5
D gene: -
clone size: -
V gene: TRBV19
CDR3 DNA: TGTGCCAGTAGCCTGACAGGTTTGCCCCAGCATTTT
CDR3 protein: CASSLTGLPQHF

J gene: TRBJ1-1
D gene: -
clone size: medium-sized
V gene: TRBV19
CDR3 DNA: TGTGCCAGTAGGACAGGCGCGATGAACACTGAAGCTTTCTTT
CDR3 protein: CASRTGAMNTEAFF

J gene: TRBJ1-5
D gene: -
clone size: few
V gene: TRBV15
CDR3 DNA: TGTGCCACCAGCAGAGATGACGGGGGCAATCAGCCCCAGCATTTT
CDR3 protein: CATSRDDGGNQPQHF

J gene: TRBJ1-4
D gene: TRBD1
clone size: -
V gene: TRBV6-5
CDR3 DNA: TGTGCCAGCAGTTCCGGACAGGGGAATGAAAAACTGTTTTTT
CDR3 protein: CASSSGQGNEKLFF

J gene: TRBJ2-3
D gene: -
clone size: -
V gene: TRBV28
CDR3 DNA: TGTGCCAGCAGTTTTATAGATACGCAGTATTTT
CDR3 protein: CASSFIDTQYF

J gene: TRBJ1-1
D gene: TRBD1
clone size: -
V gene: TRBV7-9
CDR3 DNA: TGTGCCAGCAGCCCGTCGACAGGGGGCGCCGGCACTGAAGCTTTCTTT
CDR3 protein: CASSPSTGGAGTEAFF

J gene: TRBJ1-1
D gene: TRBD1
clone size: -
V gene: TRBV11-2
CDR3 DNA: TGTGCCAGCAGCTACCAGACAGGGGGCGGTGCTGAAGCTTTCTTT
CDR3 protein: CASSYQTGGGAEAFF

J gene: TRBJ1-1
D gene: -
clone size: -
V gene: TRBV2
CDR3 DNA: TGTGCCAGCAGTTTCTCGGTCGGTGAAGCTTTCTTT
CDR3 protein: CASSFSVGEAFF

J gene: TRBJ2-3
D gene: -
clone size: -
V gene: TRBV25-1
CDR3 DNA: TGTGCCAGCAGTGAGCTTCAAACTAGCACAGATACGCAGTATTTT
CDR3 protein: CASSELQTSTDTQYF

J gene: TRBJ2-3
D gene: TRBD2
clone size: once
V gene: TRBV2
CDR3 DNA: TGTGCCAGCAGTGAAACTGTCCTAGCGGGAGGGAACCCGCATACGCAGTATTTT
CDR3 protein: CASSETVLAGGNPHTQYF

J gene: TRBJ2-3
D gene: TRBD1
clone size: -
V gene: TRBV4-1
CDR3 DNA: TGCGCCAGCAGCTTAATGGGGACAGGACAAAAGGGGGATACGCAGTATTTT
CDR3 protein: CASSLMGTGQKGDTQYF

J gene: TRBJ2-3
D gene: -
clone size: -
V gene: TRBV7-3
CDR3 DNA: TGTGCCAGCAGCTTAATGGGCGGGAGCACAGATACGCAGTATTTT
CDR3 protein: CASSLMGGSTDTQYF

J gene: TRBJ2-1
D gene: TRBD2
clone size: -
V gene: TRBV4-2
CDR3 DNA: TGTGCCAGCAGCCATGGACTAGCGGGGAACGAGCAGTTCTTC
CDR3 protein: CASSHGLAGNEQFF

J gene: TRBJ1-2
D gene: TRBD1
clone size: -
V gene: TRBV28
CDR3 DNA: TGTGCCAGCCGTAACCCGGCGGGAGGGGGCTTTAACTATGGCTACACCTTC
CDR3 protein: CASRNPAGGGFNYGYTF

J gene: TRBJ2-2
D gene: TRBD2
clone size: -
V gene: TRBV7-3
CDR3 DNA: TGTGCCAGCAGCTTAAGGGGAGGGTCCACCGGGGAGCTGTTTTTT
CDR3 protein: CASSLRGGSTGELFF

J gene: TRBJ2-1
D gene: TRBD1
clone size: -
V gene: TRBV2
CDR3 DNA: TGTGCCAGCAGGGGACAGGGGACCTACAATGAGCAGTTCTTC
CDR3 protein: CASRGQGTYNEQFF

J gene: TRBJ1-1
D gene: TRBD1
clone size: -
V gene: TRBV18
CDR3 DNA: TGTGCCAGCTCCCGGGAGGGGGCCAACACTGAAGCTTTCTTT
CDR3 protein: CASSREGANTEAFF

J gene: TRBJ1-1
D gene: -
clone size: -
V gene: TRBV7-9
CDR3 DNA: TGTGCCAGCAGCTTAGGTGACAGGTCGAACACTGAAGCTTTCTTT
CDR3 protein: CASSLGDRSNTEAFF

J gene: TRBJ2-1
D gene: -
clone size: -
V gene: TRBV24-1
CDR3 DNA: TGTGCCACCAGTGATGCCCCCGGGACTCTCAATGAGCAGTTCTTC
CDR3 protein: CATSDAPGTLNEQFF

J gene: TRBJ1-2
D gene: TRBD1
clone size: once
V gene: TRBV6-5
CDR3 DNA: TGTGCCAGCAGTTACAGACAGGGCAACTATGGCTACACCTTC
CDR3 protein: CASSYRQGNYGYTF

J gene: TRBJ2-5
D gene: TRBD1
clone size: few
V gene: TRBV2
CDR3 DNA: TGTGCCAGCAGTGAAAGGGGGCGCGAGGCGACCCAGTACTTC
CDR3 protein: CASSERGREATQYF

J gene: TRBJ2-5
D gene: TRBD1
clone size: -
V gene: TRBV6-2/TRBV6-3
CDR3 DNA: TGTGCCAGCAGTTACGGGGGGACAGGGTTGGAGACCCAGTACTTC
CDR3 protein: CASSYGGTGLETQYF

J gene: TRBJ1-6
D gene: -
clone size: -
V gene: TRBV7-2
CDR3 DNA: TGTGCCAGCAGCTTTTCTGAAGGGAGTTCACCCCTCCACTTT
CDR3 protein: CASSFSEGSSPLHF

J gene: TRBJ1-2
D gene: -
clone size: -
V gene: TRBV6-5
CDR3 DNA: TGTGCCAGCAGGCAGGGGAACTATGGCTACACCTTC
CDR3 protein: CASRQGNYGYTF

J gene: TRBJ2-1
D gene: -
clone size: -
V gene: TRBV7-2
CDR3 DNA: TGTGCCAGCAGCTTAGGACTAGGGAGACTCAATGAGCAGTTCTTC
CDR3 protein: CASSLGLGRLNEQFF

J gene: TRBJ2-7
D gene: TRBD1
clone size: few
V gene: TRBV12-5
CDR3 DNA: TGTGCTAGTGGTTTGAAAGTCGACAGGGTCTTTTCCGAGCAGTACTTC
CDR3 protein: CASGLKVDRVFSEQYF

J gene: TRBJ1-2
D gene: -
clone size: -
V gene: TRBV7-2
CDR3 DNA: TGTGCCAGCTCCCGTAGTTCAGGGAATGGCTACACCTTC
CDR3 protein: CASSRSSGNGYTF

J gene: TRBJ1-2
D gene: -
clone size: -
V gene: TRBV29-1
CDR3 DNA: TGCAGCGTTGAAAAGGACAATGATATCTATGGCTACACCTTC
CDR3 protein: CSVEKDNDIYGYTF

J gene: TRBJ1-1
D gene: -
clone size: -
V gene: TRBV3-1/TRBV3-2
CDR3 DNA: TGTGCCAGCAGCCAAGCTAGGGGAAACACTGAAGCTTTCTTT
CDR3 protein: CASSQARGNTEAFF

J gene: TRBJ2-7
D gene: TRBD1
clone size: -
V gene: TRBV4-2
CDR3 DNA: TGTGCCAGCAGCCTCGGGACAGCCCTCTCCTACGAGCAGTACTTC
CDR3 protein: CASSLGTALSYEQYF

J gene: TRBJ1-4
D gene: -
clone size: -
V gene: TRBV6-5
CDR3 DNA: TGTGCCAGCACCAGGGTGCGAGGCGAAAAACTGTTTTTT
CDR3 protein: CASTRVRGEKLFF

J gene: TRBJ2-7
D gene: -
clone size: few
V gene: TRBV7-2
CDR3 DNA: TGTGCCAGCAGCTTAGTATCTCGAGGGGAGCAGTACTTC
CDR3 protein: CASSLVSRGEQYF

J gene: TRBJ1-5
D gene: TRBD1
clone size: once
V gene: TRBV4-3
CDR3 DNA: TGCGCCAGCAGCCAAGAACCGGGACAGGGTGGTAGTCAGCCCCAGCATTTT
CDR3 protein: CASSQEPGQGGSQPQHF

J gene: TRBJ1-1
D gene: -
clone size: -
V gene: TRBV3-1/TRBV3-2
CDR3 DNA: TGTGCCAGCAGCCAAGACTGGGGGGGGAGCACTGAAGCTTTCTTT
CDR3 protein: CASSQDWGGSTEAFF

J gene: TRBJ2-1
D gene: TRBD2
clone size: -
V gene: TRBV28
CDR3 DNA: TGTGCCAGCAGTTCACCCCAAGCGGGGGCGAAATACAATGAGCAGTTCTTC
CDR3 protein: CASSSPQAGAKYNEQFF

J gene: TRBJ2-5
D gene: -
clone size: -
V gene: TRBV7-6
CDR3 DNA: TGTGCCAGCAGCTTAGCGTTGGGCAGGGCGGGGACAGAGACCCAGTACTTC
CDR3 protein: CASSLALGRAGTETQYF